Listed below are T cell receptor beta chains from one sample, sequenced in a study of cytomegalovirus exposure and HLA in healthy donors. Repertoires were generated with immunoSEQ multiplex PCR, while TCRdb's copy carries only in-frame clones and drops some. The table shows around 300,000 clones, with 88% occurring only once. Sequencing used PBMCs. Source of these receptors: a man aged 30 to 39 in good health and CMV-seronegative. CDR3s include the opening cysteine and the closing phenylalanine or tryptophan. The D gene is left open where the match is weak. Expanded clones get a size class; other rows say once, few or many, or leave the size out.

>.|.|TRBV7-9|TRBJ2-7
CASSADNTYEQYF
TGTGCCAGCAGCGCAGACAACACCTACGAGCAGTACTTC
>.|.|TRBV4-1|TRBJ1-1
CASSQGRGVRNTEAFF
TGCGCCAGCAGCCAAGGCAGGGGTGTAAGGAACACTGAAGCTTTCTTT
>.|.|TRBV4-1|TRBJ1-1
CASSRTGGTEAFF
TGCGCCAGCAGCCGCACCGGGGGGACTGAAGCTTTCTTT
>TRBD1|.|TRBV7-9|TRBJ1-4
CASSLVGTGIWNEKLFF
TGTGCCAGCAGCTTAGTGGGGACAGGGATTTGGAATGAAAAACTGTTTTTT
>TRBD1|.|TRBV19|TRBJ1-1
CASSYRGGTEAFF
TGTGCCAGTAGCTACAGGGGTGGCACTGAAGCTTTCTTT
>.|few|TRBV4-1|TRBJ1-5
CASSQDRVVGNQPQHF
TGCGCCAGCAGCCAAGATCGCGTGGTGGGCAATCAGCCCCAGCATTTT
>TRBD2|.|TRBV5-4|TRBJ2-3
CATSSGGSHTDTQYF
TGTGCCACCTCGAGCGGGGGGTCCCACACAGATACGCAGTATTTT
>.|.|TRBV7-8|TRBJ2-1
CASSELKGNNNEQFF
TGTGCCAGCAGCGAATTGAAGGGGAATAACAATGAGCAGTTCTTC
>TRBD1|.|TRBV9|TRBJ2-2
CASSVQGVGELFF
TGTGCCAGCAGCGTACAGGGGGTCGGGGAGCTGTTTTTT
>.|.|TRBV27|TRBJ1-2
CASSLYPRSYGYTF
TGTGCCAGCAGTTTATACCCCCGGAGCTATGGCTACACCTTC
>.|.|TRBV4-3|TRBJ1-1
CASSRLDGGGTEAFF
TGCGCCAGCAGCCGTCTGGACGGGGGAGGGACTGAAGCTTTCTTT
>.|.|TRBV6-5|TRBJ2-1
CASSSLKYNEQFF
TGTGCCAGCAGCTCCTTAAAATACAATGAGCAGTTCTTC
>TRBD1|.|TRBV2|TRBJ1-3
CASSGTGRGTIYF
TGTGCCAGCAGTGGGACAGGGAGAGGGACCATATATTTT
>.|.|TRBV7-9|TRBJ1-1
CASSATGMNTEAFF
TGTGCCAGCAGCGCAACAGGGATGAACACTGAAGCTTTCTTT
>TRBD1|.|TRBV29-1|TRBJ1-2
CSVGGQANGYTF
TGCAGCGTGGGTGGACAGGCCAATGGCTACACCTTC
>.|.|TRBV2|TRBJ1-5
CASSESRTEANQPQHF
TGTGCCAGCAGTGAATCTCGGACTGAAGCCAATCAGCCCCAGCATTTT
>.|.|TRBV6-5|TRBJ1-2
CASSYRGAEGYTF
TGTGCCAGCAGTTACCGGGGGGCGGAAGGCTACACCTTC
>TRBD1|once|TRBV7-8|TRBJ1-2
CASSPRTGGFYGYTF
TGTGCCAGCAGCCCCAGAACAGGGGGCTTCTATGGCTACACCTTC
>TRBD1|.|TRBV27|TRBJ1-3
CASSYDRAPGNTIYF
TGTGCCAGCAGTTACGACAGGGCCCCTGGAAACACCATATATTTT
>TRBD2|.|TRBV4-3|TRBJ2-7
CASSQEERGALSEQYF
TGCGCCAGCAGCCAAGAGGAGCGGGGGGCTTTGAGTGAGCAGTACTTC
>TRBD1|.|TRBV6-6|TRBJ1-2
CASSRDRRANGYTF
TGTGCCAGCAGTCGGGACAGGAGGGCTAATGGCTACACCTTC
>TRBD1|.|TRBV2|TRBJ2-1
CASSEGDSFTIYNEQFF
TGTGCCAGCAGTGAAGGGGACAGCTTTACCATATACAATGAGCAGTTCTTC
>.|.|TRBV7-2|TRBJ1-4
CASSLHRTNEKLFF
TGTGCCAGCAGCTTACACAGAACTAATGAAAAACTGTTTTTT
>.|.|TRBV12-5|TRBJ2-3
CASGASLVTDTQYF
TGTGCTAGTGGCGCAAGCCTCGTCACAGATACGCAGTATTTT
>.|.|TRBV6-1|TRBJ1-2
CASSSVNTF
TGTGCCAGCAGTTCGGTCAACACCTTC
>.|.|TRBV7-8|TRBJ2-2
CASSLLATGELFF
TGTGCCAGCAGCTTATTAGCGACCGGGGAGCTGTTTTTT
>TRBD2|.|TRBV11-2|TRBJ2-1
CASSLVTSGNEQFF
TGTGCCAGCAGCTTAGTAACTAGCGGCAATGAGCAGTTCTTC
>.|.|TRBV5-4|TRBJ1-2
CASRPYYQQAIGYTF
TGTGCCAGCAGGCCTTATTACCAACAGGCGATTGGCTACACCTTC
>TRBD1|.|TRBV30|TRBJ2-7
CAWAPTGRAYEQYF
TGTGCCTGGGCCCCGACAGGGCGCGCCTACGAGCAGTACTTC
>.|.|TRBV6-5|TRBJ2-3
CASIATGSDTQYF
TGTGCCAGCATCGCAACGGGTTCAGATACGCAGTATTTT
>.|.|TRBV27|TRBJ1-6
CASRPGEGSTSSYNSPLHF
TGTGCCAGCCGCCCCGGGGAGGGTTCTACGAGCTCCTATAATTCACCCCTCCACTTT
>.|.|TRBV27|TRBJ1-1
CASRQTMNTEAFF
TGTGCCAGCAGACAGACAATGAACACTGAAGCTTTCTTT
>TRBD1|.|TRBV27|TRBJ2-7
CASSPGTGGYEQYF
TGTGCCAGCAGTCCTGGGACAGGCGGCTACGAGCAGTACTTC
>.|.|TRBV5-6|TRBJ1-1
CASSLTGTLITMNTEAFF
TGTGCCAGCAGCTTAACTGGGACTCTAATTACTATGAACACTGAAGCTTTCTTT
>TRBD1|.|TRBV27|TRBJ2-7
CASSSWDRNYEQYF
TGTGCCAGCAGTTCCTGGGACAGGAACTACGAGCAGTACTTC
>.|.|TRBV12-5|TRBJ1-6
CASGLVLRVHSPLHF
TGTGCTAGTGGTTTGGTACTCAGGGTTCATTCACCCCTCCACTTT
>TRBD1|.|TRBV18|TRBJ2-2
CASSPRTGPTGELFF
TGTGCCAGCTCACCGCGGACAGGGCCCACCGGGGAGCTGTTTTTT
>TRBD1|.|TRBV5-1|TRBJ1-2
CASSPLSGQGGFGYGYTF
TGCGCCAGCAGCCCTCTTTCGGGACAGGGAGGTTTCGGCTATGGCTACACCTTC
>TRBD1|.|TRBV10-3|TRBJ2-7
CAISTTGAYEQYF
TGTGCCATCAGCACGACAGGGGCCTACGAGCAGTACTTC
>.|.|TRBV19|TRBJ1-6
CASSMYSPPADLNSPLHF
TGTGCCAGTAGTATGTATAGCCCCCCAGCGGACCTGAATTCACCCCTCCACTTT
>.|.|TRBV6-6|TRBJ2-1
CASSLQGWQFF
TGTGCCAGCAGTCTACAGGGATGGCAGTTCTTC
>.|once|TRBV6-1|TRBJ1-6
CASSVPGNREDSPLHF
TGTGCCAGCAGTGTCCCCGGCAACAGGGAAGACTCACCCCTCCACTTT
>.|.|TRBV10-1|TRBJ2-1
CASSAPGTYSLAVNEQFF
TGCGCCAGCAGTGCCCCCGGGACATATTCTCTAGCGGTTAATGAGCAGTTCTTC
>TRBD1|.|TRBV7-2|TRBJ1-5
CASSRTGGVNQPQHF
TGTGCCAGCAGCAGGACAGGGGGCGTCAATCAGCCCCAGCATTTT
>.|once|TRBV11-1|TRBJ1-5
CASSLQSANYHSNQPQHF
TGTGCCAGCAGTTTACAGTCGGCGAACTACCATAGCAATCAGCCCCAGCATTTT
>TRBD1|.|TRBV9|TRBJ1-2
CASSVGQGYGYTF
TGTGCCAGCAGCGTGGGACAGGGCTATGGCTACACCTTC
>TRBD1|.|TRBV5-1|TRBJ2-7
CASTRDRGPYEQYF
TGCGCCAGCACACGGGACAGGGGGCCATACGAGCAGTACTTC
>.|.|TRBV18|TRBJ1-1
CASSPVTRNTEAFF
TGTGCCAGCTCACCGGTTACTCGGAACACTGAAGCTTTCTTT
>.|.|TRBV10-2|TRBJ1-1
CASTVSRRDTEAFF
TGCGCCAGCACGGTGTCCCGCCGGGACACTGAAGCTTTCTTT
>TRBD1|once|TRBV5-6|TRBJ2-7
CASRPTGSYEQYF
TGTGCCAGCAGACCGACAGGGTCCTACGAGCAGTACTTC
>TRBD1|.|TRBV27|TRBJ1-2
CASSLLTGFTGYTF
TGTGCCAGCAGTTTATTGACAGGGTTTACAGGCTACACCTTC